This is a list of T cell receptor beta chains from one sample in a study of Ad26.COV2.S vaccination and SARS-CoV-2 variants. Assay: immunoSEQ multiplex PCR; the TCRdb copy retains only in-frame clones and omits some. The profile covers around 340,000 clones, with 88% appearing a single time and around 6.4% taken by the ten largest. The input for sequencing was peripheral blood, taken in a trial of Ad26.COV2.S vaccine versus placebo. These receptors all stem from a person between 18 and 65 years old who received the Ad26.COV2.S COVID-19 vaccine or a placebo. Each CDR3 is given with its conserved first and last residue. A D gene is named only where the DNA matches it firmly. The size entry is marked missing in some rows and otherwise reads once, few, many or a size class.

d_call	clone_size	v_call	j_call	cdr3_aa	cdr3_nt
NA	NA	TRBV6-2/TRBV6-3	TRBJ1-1	CASSYPRGGLNTEAFF	TGTGCCAGCAGTTACCCCCGCGGGGGTTTGAACACTGAAGCTTTCTTT
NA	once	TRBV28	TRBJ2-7	CASITRGGESSYEQYF	TGTGCCAGCATCACCCGGGGCGGTGAGAGCTCCTACGAGCAGTACTTC
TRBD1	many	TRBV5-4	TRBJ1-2	CASSPGQDYGYTF	TGTGCCAGCAGCCCTGGACAGGACTATGGCTACACCTTC
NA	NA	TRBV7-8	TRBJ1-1	CASSLAVGRSVEAFF	TGTGCCAGCAGCTTAGCTGTGGGACGATCAGTTGAAGCTTTCTTT
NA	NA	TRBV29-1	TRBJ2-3	CSVVLRNTDTQYF	TGCAGCGTTGTTTTACGGAACACAGATACGCAGTATTTT
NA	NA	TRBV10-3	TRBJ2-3	CAISERDNTDTQYF	TGTGCCATCAGTGAACGGGACAACACAGATACGCAGTATTTT
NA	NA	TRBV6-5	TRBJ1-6	CADAGPKNITPLHF	TGTGCCGACGCAGGGCCAAAAAACATTACACCCCTCCACTTT
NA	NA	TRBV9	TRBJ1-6	CASGGAAYNSPLHF	TGTGCCAGTGGGGGCGCCGCCTATAATTCACCCCTCCACTTT
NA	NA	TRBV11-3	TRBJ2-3	CASSLNGIDTQYF	TGTGCCAGCAGCCTCAACGGGATAGATACGCAGTATTTT
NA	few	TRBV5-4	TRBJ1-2	CASRPGSIPYGYTF	TGTGCCAGCAGACCTGGGTCGATCCCCTATGGCTACACCTTC
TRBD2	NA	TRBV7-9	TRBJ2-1	CASSLFGGQRGYEQFF	TGTGCCAGCAGCTTATTCGGAGGCCAGCGGGGTTATGAGCAGTTCTTC
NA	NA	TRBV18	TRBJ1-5	CASSRTENQPQHF	TGTGCCAGCTCACGGACAGAGAATCAGCCCCAGCATTTT
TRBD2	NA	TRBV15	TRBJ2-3	CATSRGGLTFTDTQYF	TGTGCCACCAGCAGAGGGGGACTAACATTCACAGATACGCAGTATTTT
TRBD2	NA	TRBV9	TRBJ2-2	CASSTLAGGGTGELFF	TGTGCCAGCAGCACACTAGCGGGAGGGGGCACCGGGGAGCTGTTTTTT
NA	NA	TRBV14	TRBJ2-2	CASTPTMGTGELFF	TGTGCCAGCACACCTACGATGGGCACCGGGGAGCTGTTTTTT
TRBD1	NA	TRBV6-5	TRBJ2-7	CASKVGQSNF	TGTGCCAGCAAAGTGGGACAGTCGAACTTC
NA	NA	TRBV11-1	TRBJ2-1	CASSLVVLGEQFF	TGTGCCAGCAGCTTAGTTGTGTTAGGTGAGCAGTTCTTC
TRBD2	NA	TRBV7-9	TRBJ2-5	CASSPRTSGEQETQYF	TGTGCCAGCAGCCCTAGGACTAGCGGGGAGCAAGAGACCCAGTACTTC
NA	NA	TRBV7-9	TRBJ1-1	CASSPHEGEAFF	TGTGCCAGCAGCCCTCATGAGGGTGAAGCTTTCTTT
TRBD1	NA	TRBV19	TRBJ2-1	CASSEQGLGSYNEQFF	TGTGCCAGTAGTGAACAGGGGCTAGGCTCCTACAATGAGCAGTTCTTC
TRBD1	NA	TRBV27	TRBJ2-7	CASSIGQGNEQYF	TGTGCCAGCAGTATCGGACAGGGGAACGAGCAGTACTTC
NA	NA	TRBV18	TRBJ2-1	CASRVGDEQFF	TGTGCCAGCCGCGTAGGGGATGAGCAGTTCTTC
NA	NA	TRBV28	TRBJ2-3	CASSPRHGASSTDTQYF	TGTGCCAGCAGTCCGCGACACGGAGCATCTAGCACAGATACGCAGTATTTT
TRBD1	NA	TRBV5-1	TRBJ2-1	CASYPSPGQPHNEQFF	TGCGCCAGCTACCCCTCACCGGGACAGCCACACAATGAGCAGTTCTTC
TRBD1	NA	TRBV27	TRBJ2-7	CASTESRDRDEQYF	TGTGCCAGCACCGAGTCCCGGGACAGGGACGAGCAGTACTTC
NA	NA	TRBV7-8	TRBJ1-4	CASSLGGGVRVVEKLFF	TGTGCCAGCAGCTTAGGGGGGGGAGTTCGCGTGGTTGAAAAACTGTTTTTT
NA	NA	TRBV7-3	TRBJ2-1	CASSLWADSSYNEQFF	TGTGCCAGCAGCTTATGGGCGGATAGCTCCTACAATGAGCAGTTCTTC
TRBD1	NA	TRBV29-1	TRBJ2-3	CSVGDRERADTQYF	TGCAGCGTCGGGGACAGGGAGAGGGCAGATACGCAGTATTTT
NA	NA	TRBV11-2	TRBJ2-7	CASSLVGLVSYEQYF	TGTGCCAGCAGCTTAGTAGGCCTAGTCTCCTACGAGCAGTACTTC
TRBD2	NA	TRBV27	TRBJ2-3	CASSLRLAGVQPDTQYF	TGTGCCAGCAGTTTAAGGCTAGCGGGAGTTCAACCAGATACGCAGTATTTT
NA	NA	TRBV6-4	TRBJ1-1	CASSGYKVTEAFF	TGTGCCAGCAGTGGGTATAAGGTCACTGAAGCTTTCTTT
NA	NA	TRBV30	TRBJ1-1	CASVNLGGTEAFF	TGTGCCTCTGTCAACCTGGGGGGCACTGAAGCTTTCTTT
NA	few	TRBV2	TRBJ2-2	CASTQDSPYELFF	TGTGCCAGCACTCAGGACAGCCCATACGAGCTGTTTTTT
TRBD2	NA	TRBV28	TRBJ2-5	CASSPRLAGRETQYF	TGTGCCAGCAGTCCCCGACTAGCGGGGAGGGAGACCCAGTACTTC
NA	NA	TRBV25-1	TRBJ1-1	CASSEVGLLKGNTEAFF	TGTGCCAGCAGTGAAGTGGGTCTCCTAAAAGGGAACACTGAAGCTTTCTTT
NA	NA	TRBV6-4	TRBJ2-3	CASSKGLTSTDTQYF	TGTGCCAGCAGCAAGGGACTGACTAGCACAGATACGCAGTATTTT
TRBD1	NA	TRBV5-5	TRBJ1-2	CASSLGARGASGRYTF	TGTGCCAGCAGCCTTGGGGCCAGGGGGGCCTCAGGGCGCTACACCTTC
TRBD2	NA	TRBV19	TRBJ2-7	CASSRDSGVYEQYF	TGTGCCAGTAGTAGGGATAGCGGGGTCTACGAGCAGTACTTC
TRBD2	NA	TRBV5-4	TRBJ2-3	CASSRGLAGDTDTQYF	TGTGCCAGCAGCAGGGGACTAGCGGGGGACACAGATACGCAGTATTTT
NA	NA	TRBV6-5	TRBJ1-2	CASSYSAGNYGYTF	TGTGCCAGCAGTTACTCGGCAGGGAACTATGGCTACACCTTC
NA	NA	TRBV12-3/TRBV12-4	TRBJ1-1	CASSLQGEEAAFF	TGTGCCAGCAGTTTACAAGGGGAAGAAGCAGCTTTCTTT
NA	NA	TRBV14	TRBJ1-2	CASSPRVGTYYGYTF	TGTGCCAGCAGTCCAAGAGTCGGGACATACTATGGCTACACCTTC
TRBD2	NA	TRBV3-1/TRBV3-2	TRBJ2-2	CASSQYLAGERTGELFF	TGTGCCAGCAGCCAATACTTAGCGGGAGAGCGCACCGGGGAGCTGTTTTTT
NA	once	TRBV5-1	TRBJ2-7	CASSSGSRDLYEQYF	TGCGCCAGCAGCTCAGGTTCCAGGGACCTCTACGAGCAGTACTTC
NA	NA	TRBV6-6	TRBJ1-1	CASSYSRETEAFF	TGTGCCAGCAGTTATTCTAGGGAGACTGAAGCTTTCTTT
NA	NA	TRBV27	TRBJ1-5	CASSLNRVNQPQHF	TGTGCCAGCAGTTTAAACAGGGTGAATCAGCCCCAGCATTTT
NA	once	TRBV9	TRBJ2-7	CASSVAANYEQYF	TGTGCCAGCAGCGTAGCAGCTAATTACGAGCAGTACTTC
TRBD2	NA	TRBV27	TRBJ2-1	CASSSFFPNRLADHYNEQFF	TGTGCCAGCAGTTCCTTCTTCCCCAACCGACTAGCCGATCACTACAATGAGCAGTTCTTC
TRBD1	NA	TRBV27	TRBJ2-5	CASSYGQGAGETQYF	TGTGCCAGCAGTTATGGACAGGGGGCGGGAGAGACCCAGTACTTC
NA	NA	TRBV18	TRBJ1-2	CASSPTGSGGYTF	TGTGCCAGCTCACCGACAGGCTCTGGGGGCTACACCTTC